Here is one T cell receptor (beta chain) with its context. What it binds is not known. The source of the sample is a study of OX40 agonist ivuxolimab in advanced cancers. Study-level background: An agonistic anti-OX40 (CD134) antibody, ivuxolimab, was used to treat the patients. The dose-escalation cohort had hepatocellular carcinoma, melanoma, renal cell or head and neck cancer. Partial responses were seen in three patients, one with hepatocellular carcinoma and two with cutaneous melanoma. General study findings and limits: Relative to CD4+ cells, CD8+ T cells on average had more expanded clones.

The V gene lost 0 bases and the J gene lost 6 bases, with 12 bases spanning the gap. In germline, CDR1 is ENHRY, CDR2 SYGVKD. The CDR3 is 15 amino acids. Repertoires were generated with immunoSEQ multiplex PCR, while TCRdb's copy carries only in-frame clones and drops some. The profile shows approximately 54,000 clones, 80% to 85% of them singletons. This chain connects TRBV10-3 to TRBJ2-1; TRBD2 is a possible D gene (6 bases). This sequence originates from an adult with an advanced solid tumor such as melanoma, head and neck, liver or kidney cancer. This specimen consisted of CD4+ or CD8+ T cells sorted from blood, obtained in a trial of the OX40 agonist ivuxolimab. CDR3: CAISESVGGFNEQFF. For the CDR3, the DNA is TGTGCCATCAGTGAGTCGGTCGGAGGGTTCAATGAGCAGTTCTTC.